Presented here are 22 T cell receptor beta chains from one specimen sequenced in a study of T cells in localized non-small cell lung cancer (dated by TCRdb to the early 2020s). The method was the immunoSEQ multiplex PCR assay. The immuneACCESS repertoire file appears here via TCRdb, limited to in-frame rearrangements. These files lack a portion of the clones; in checked studies, under half of the deficit traces to unresolved V genes, and the cause of the others is not known. The sample data list under 35,000 clones, and roughly 86% of these were observed just once. Around 4.2% of the sample is held by the ten biggest clonotypes. This specimen consisted of peripheral blood mononuclear cells, obtained before any cancer treatment. Receptors were obtained from a woman aged 40-69 years with stage III lung adenocarcinoma.

The chain recombines TRBV5-1 with TRBJ1-1; 7 bases are a match to TRBD1. This CDR3 is built from 13 residues. Germline loops: CDR1 SGHRS, CDR2 YFSETQ. The junction had 5 bases not matched to a gene; V was cut back by 2 bases and J by 7 bases. In DNA form, the CDR3 reads TGCGCCAGCAGCTTACAGGGGCCCGGTGAAGCTTTCTTT. It codes for CASSLQGPGEAFF.

The chain employs TRBV30 and TRBJ2-7, with 8 bases aligning to TRBD2. The CDR3 sequence is 13 residues long. CDR1 GTSNPN and CDR2 SVGIG come from the germline V gene (reference sequence). The J segment lost 4 bases and the V segment lost 3 bases, leaving 5 bases of the junction unmatched. In DNA, the CDR3 is TGTGCCTGGAGCGGTATAGCGGGATACGAGCAGTACTTC. Encoded protein: CAWSGIAGYEQYF.

The V and J genes are TRBV7-8 and TRBJ2-7, with D uncertain. CDR1 and CDR2 (germline): SGHVS, FQNEAQ. V was trimmed by 1 base and J by 4 bases, leaving 2 bases between them. The CDR3 runs to 11 residues. The CDR3, as DNA: TGTGCCAGCAGCTTAGAGTACGAGCAGTACTTC. It specifies CASSLEYEQYF.

This clone has a single count. J is TRBJ1-5 and V is TRBV7-2; D is ambiguous. V was shortened by 3 bases and J by 5 bases, with 14 bases between the two germline ends. Germline CDR1 and CDR2: SGHTA and FQGNSA. There are 15 residues in the CDR3. The CDR3 loop is CASSFTAEGHQPQHF. The CDR3 DNA reads as TGTGCCAGCAGCTTTACCGCGGAGGGCCATCAGCCCCAGCATTTT.

The chain combines TRBV19 with TRBJ2-5; TRBD2 matches 7 bases. Trimming took 6 bases from V and 1 from J; bases not matched to a gene: 8. CDR3 length: 15 amino acids. Looked up from germline, CDR1 is LNHDA and CDR2 is SQIVND (reference sequence). The CDR3 DNA is TGTGCCAGTAGCCATGGGGAGGGGAGCCAAGAGACCCAGTACTTC. Its protein product is CASSHGEGSQETQYF.

CDR3 DNA sequence: TGTGCTCAGTGGACAGACTCCTACGAGCAGTACTTC. This encodes CAQWTDSYEQYF. The chain carries TRBV27 and TRBJ2-7; maybe TRBD1 (6 bases). The germline V gene encodes CDR1 MNHEY and CDR2 SMNVEV (reference sequence). The CDR3 runs to 12 residues.

V usage is TRBV7-2 and J usage is TRBJ1-2; 8 bases agree with TRBD1. J lost 4 bases, V lost 4 bases, and 8 bases had no gene match. Germline CDR1 reads SGHTA; CDR2 reads FQGNSA. This CDR3 spans 15 amino acids. CDR3 DNA sequence: TGTGCCAGCAGCTATGCAGGGGGCAAGGGCTATGGCTACACCTTC. It is translated as CASSYAGGKGYGYTF.

The chain is built from TRBV6-5 and TRBJ2-3; D gene uncertain. The V end lost 8 bases, the J end lost 4 bases, and 7 bases lay between the germline ends. Germline V gene lookup returns CDR1 MNHEY and CDR2 SVGAGI. The CDR3 contains 11 residues. This CDR3 is CASAGPDTQYF. In DNA, the CDR3 is TGTGCCAGCGCCGGCCCAGATACGCAGTATTTT.

The genes are TRBV7-9 and TRBJ2-3; D is unresolved. The germline V gene encodes CDR1 SEHNR and CDR2 FQNEAQ (reference sequence). The V and J ends lost 5 bases and 0 bases respectively, with 9 bases between them. The CDR3 consists of 14 residues. The CDR3 reads CASSPPGSTDTQYF. CDR3 coding DNA: TGTGCCAGCAGCCCCCCGGGCAGCACAGATACGCAGTATTTT.

The chain links TRBV10-3 to TRBJ2-1; 9 bases match TRBD1. Trimming took 7 bases from V and 10 from J; bases not matched to a gene: 11. This CDR3 region has 14 residues. CDR1 and CDR2 (germline): ENHRY, SYGVKD. CDR3 in amino acids: CAIKDRGTTREQFF. The CDR3 DNA reads TGTGCCATCAAGGACAGGGGTACAACTCGGGAGCAGTTCTTC.

The rearrangement uses TRBV4-3 and TRBJ2-7; perhaps TRBD2 as D (6 bases). Germline V gene data show CDR1 as LGHNA and CDR2 as YSLEER. The ends were cut back, 0 bases at V and 3 bases at J, with 15 bases in the middle. The CDR3 is made up of 16 amino acids. CDR3 loop: CASSQDWGDNLYEQYF. CDR3 bases: TGCGCCAGCAGCCAAGATTGGGGGGATAACCTCTACGAGCAGTACTTC.

The gene calls are TRBV5-4 and TRBJ2-5, with 9 bases lining up with TRBD2. The ends lost 0 bases at V and 2 bases at J; junction bases unmatched: 5. Germline CDR1 and CDR2: SGHNT and YYREEE (reference sequence). This CDR3 comprises 16 residues. CDR3 sequence: CASSLDSGGGQETQYF. The CDR3, as DNA: TGTGCCAGCAGCTTGGATAGCGGGGGTGGTCAAGAGACCCAGTACTTC.

This chain joins TRBV7-8 and TRBJ2-5; 7 bases match TRBD1. Losses at the gene ends were 5 bases for V and 5 bases for J; bases not matched to a gene: 11. This CDR3 is 15 amino acids long. The germline gives CDR1 SGHVS, CDR2 FQNEAQ. This CDR3 reads CASSRTNRGEETQYF. The CDR3 DNA sequence: TGTGCCAGCAGCCGTACTAACAGGGGTGAGGAGACCCAGTACTTC.

The chain combines TRBV6-5 with TRBJ1-2, with 10 bases matching TRBD1. The V gene's germline CDR1 is MNHEY and CDR2 SVGAGI. The length of the CDR3 is 13 residues. J gave up 10 bases and V 6 bases, and 8 bases lay outside the gene matches. The CDR3 loop is CASSLDRGPHYTF. CDR3 coding DNA: TGTGCCAGCAGCCTAGACAGGGGGCCTCACTACACCTTC.

This chain links TRBV5-6 with TRBJ1-5; 10 nucleotides agree with TRBD1. Trimming cost V 2 bases and J 4 bases; bases outside gene matches: 3. CDR1 and CDR2 from the germline V gene are SGHDT and YYEEEE. This CDR3 has 15 amino acids. The CDR3 reads CASSFSGQGNQPQHF. The CDR3, as DNA: TGTGCCAGCAGCTTTTCGGGACAGGGGAATCAGCCCCAGCATTTT.

The J gene is TRBJ2-3, the V gene TRBV7-9; D is undetermined. The V gene's germline CDR1 is SEHNR and CDR2 FQNEAQ (reference sequence). Trimming stripped 4 bases from V and 2 bases from J, with 13 bases between. The CDR3 length is 15 residues. DNA for the CDR3: TGTGCCAGCAGCTCACCTATACGGGCCACAGATACGCAGTATTTT. It encodes CASSSPIRATDTQYF.

This chain joins TRBV10-1 and TRBJ1-3; D call uncertain. This CDR3 is built from 13 residues. Trimming took 10 bases from V and 0 from J, leaving 10 bases between them. The germline V gene has CDR1 WNHNN and CDR2 SYGVQD (reference sequence). The CDR3 spells CATSPASGNTIYF. The CDR3 nucleotides are TGCGCCACCTCGCCGGCCTCTGGAAACACCATATATTTT.

The V and J genes are TRBV19 and TRBJ1-5; no reliable D call. V gave up 9 bases and J gave up 4 bases, with 13 bases separating them. This CDR3 region has 13 residues. Germline V CDR1 and CDR2: LNHDA, SQIVND (reference sequence). CDR3 loop: CASAVQRNQPQHF. Written as DNA, the CDR3 is TGTGCCAGCGCCGTACAAAGGAATCAGCCCCAGCATTTT. The whole variable domain, remainder taken from reference TRBV19 and TRBJ1-5, is DGGITQSPKYLFRKEGQNVTLSCEQNLNHDAMYWYRQDPGQGLRLIYYSQIVNDFQKGDIAEGYSVSREKKESFPLTVTSAQKNPTAFYLCASAVQRNQPQHFGDGTRLSIL.

The rearrangement uses TRBV7-8 and TRBJ1-1; the match to TRBD1 covers 11 bases. The V gene end was trimmed by 4 bases and the J gene end by 1 base; junction bases not matched to a gene: 5. Germline CDR1 reads SGHVS; CDR2 reads FQNEAQ. This CDR3 is built from 16 residues. The CDR3 DNA sequence: TGTGCCAGCAGCTCCCGGGACAGGGGGTCGAACACTGAAGCTTTCTTT. Protein product: CASSSRDRGSNTEAFF.

The chain carries TRBV6-5 and TRBJ1-4, with D unresolved. This CDR3 has 15 amino acids. The V and J ends lost 0 bases and 3 bases respectively, with 8 bases between them. The V gene's germline CDR1 is MNHEY and CDR2 SVGAGI. The CDR3 DNA reads as TGTGCCAGCAGTTACTCCCGGCCCCCTAATGAAAAACTGTTTTTT. Its translation: CASSYSRPPNEKLFF.

The sample holds one count of this clone. The rearrangement links TRBV7-3 to TRBJ2-1, with D unresolved. Looked up from germline, CDR1 is SGHTA and CDR2 is FQGTGA. V was shortened by 5 bases and J by 7 bases, with 12 bases between the two germline ends. There are 13 residues in the CDR3. CDR3 in DNA: TGTGCCAGCAGCCAGTCGGCACGGAATGAGCAGTTCTTC. Its protein product is CASSQSARNEQFF.

This chain uses TRBV6-6 with TRBJ1-4; the D is unclear. The V and J ends lost 5 bases and 8 bases respectively, with 9 bases between them. The CDR3 has 12 residues. CDR1 is MNHNY and CDR2 is SVGAGI in the germline V gene (reference sequence). The CDR3 spells CASSPGGEKLFF. The DNA for the CDR3 is TGTGCCAGCAGTCCCGGAGGGGAAAAACTGTTTTTT.